These 26 T cell receptor beta chains originate from one sample sequenced in a study of T-cell reconstitution after alpha-beta-depleted transplantation in children. Unique molecular identifiers tagged the TCRbeta library. In TCRdb, the PCR reads were re-called with MiXCR into one record per CDR3 protein. The repertoire holds roughly 500,000 distinct CDR3 sequences, around a third seen once, with less than 2.5% in the top ten. The sequencing used PBMCs from the stem cell graft donor, collected from the stem cell graft. All receptors come from a human donor who donated a stem cell graft to a child with aplastic anemia.

This clonotype was found a few times. The chain combines TRBV25-1 with TRBJ2-7; D tentatively reads TRBD1 or TRBD2 (5 bases each). The CDR3 length is 13 residues. Germline V gene data show CDR1 as MGHDK and CDR2 as SYGVNS. The V end was cut by 3 bases, the J end by 4 bases, with 10 bases between. In DNA form, the CDR3 reads TGTGCCAGCAGTGAGGTGGGACCGTACGAGCAGTACTTC. This codes for CASSEVGPYEQYF.

This clonotype was recorded only once. This chain joins TRBV12-3 or TRBV12-4 and TRBJ1-1; 7 bases map to TRBD1. CDR3 length: 14 residues. V lost 6 bases, J lost 1 base, and 5 bases stayed unmatched. CDR3 loop: CASSTNRGNTEAFF. The CDR3, as DNA: TGTGCCAGCAGCACTAACAGGGGGAACACTGAAGCTTTCTTT.

This clonotype appeared a single time. The CDR3 DNA is TGCAGCGTTAAAAGCGGGAGGACAGGTTATGAGCAGTTCTTC. Translated, it gives CSVKSGRTGYEQFF. V usage is TRBV29-1 and J usage is TRBJ2-1; 9 nucleotides agree with TRBD2. J gave up 8 bases and V 5 bases, and 10 bases lay outside the gene matches. This CDR3 spans 14 amino acids. Germline CDR1 reads SQVTM; CDR2 reads ANQGSEA.

This clonotype has more than one count but fewer than ten. The chain employs TRBV6-5 and TRBJ2-5; weak D call: TRBD2 (6 bases). V was trimmed by 0 bases and J by 4 bases, leaving 9 bases between them. The V gene's germline CDR1 is MNHEY and CDR2 SVGAGI. There are 14 residues in the CDR3. CDR3 sequence (DNA): TGTGCCAGCAGTTACTCGACTAGTTTAGAGACCCAGTACTTC. It translates to CASSYSTSLETQYF.

This rearrangement joins TRBV20-1 to TRBJ1-4; D is undetermined. The germline V gene encodes CDR1 DFQATT and CDR2 SNEGSKA (reference sequence). The CDR3 covers 13 residues. Trimming shortened V by 3 bases and J by 6 bases, and 11 bases separated the two germline ends. As DNA, the CDR3 is TGCAGTGCTAGTCGCCCTCAGGATGAAAAACTGTTTTTT. It translates to CSASRPQDEKLFF.

The table lists this clonotype with a few counts. The rearrangement joins TRBV20-1 to TRBJ1-1; no clear D gene. With 6 bases removed from V and 1 base from J, the gap between germline ends came to 12 bases. The CDR3 is 13 residues long. The germline gives CDR1 DFQATT, CDR2 SNEGSKA (reference sequence). CDR3 DNA sequence: TGCAGTGCGCCGGTACTGGGGAACACTGAAGCTTTCTTT. Its protein is CSAPVLGNTEAFF.

CDR3: CASSLKEGGELFF. The CDR3 DNA follows: TGTGCCAGCAGTTTAAAGGAGGGCGGGGAGCTGTTTTTT. This sequence joins TRBV12-3 or TRBV12-4 and TRBJ2-2; maybe TRBD2 (6 bases). The CDR3 is 13 amino acids. Trimming removed 2 bases at V and 7 bases at J, with 8 bases between.

The chain couples TRBV4-2 to TRBJ2-3; 11 bases are a match to TRBD2. The CDR3 is 18 residues long. The V gene end was trimmed by 0 bases and the J gene end by 3 bases; junction bases not matched to a gene: 8. Germline V lookup: CDR1 LGHNA, CDR2 YNFKEQ. The CDR3 DNA follows: TGTGCCAGCAGCCAAGATCTTGTCCTAGCGGGAGGAACAGATACGCAGTATTTT. Translating gives CASSQDLVLAGGTDTQYF.

The chain recombines TRBV10-2 with TRBJ2-7; no firm D call. Germline-derived CDR1 and CDR2 are WSHSY and SAAADI. Trimming removed 5 bases from V and 0 bases from J, with 5 bases in between. The CDR3 covers 12 residues. CDR3: CASSSSSYEQYV. Here the CDR3 DNA reads TGCGCCAGCAGTAGTAGCTCCTACGAGCAGTACGTC.

The rearrangement joins TRBV10-3 to TRBJ2-4, with 7 bases matching TRBD2. The V gene's germline CDR1 is ENHRY and CDR2 SYGVKD. The V and J ends lost 2 bases and 8 bases, in that order; junction bases with no gene match: 3. This CDR3 is built from 13 residues. CDR3 nucleotides: TGTGCCATCAGTGAGCCGGGGGGTGACATTCAGTACTTC. Amino acids: CAISEPGGDIQYF.

This clonotype has a handful of counts. The gene calls are TRBV20-1 and TRBJ2-1; 10 bases agree with TRBD2. In germline, CDR1 is DFQATT, CDR2 SNEGSKA (reference sequence). Trimming took 0 bases from V and 3 from J; bases not matched to a gene: 5. The CDR3 has 16 residues. This CDR3 reads CSARDTSGILYNEQFF. In DNA form, the CDR3 reads TGCAGTGCTAGAGACACTAGCGGGATTCTCTACAATGAGCAGTTCTTC.

This clonotype has at least ten counts. The V call is TRBV6-2 or TRBV6-3, the J call TRBJ2-3; the match to TRBD1 covers 7 bases. This CDR3 contains 14 residues. Germline-derived CDR1 and CDR2 are MNHEY and SVGEGT. Germline trimming cut 2 bases from V and 4 bases from J; bases unmatched to any gene: 3. In nucleotides, the CDR3 is TGTGCCAGCAGTTACAACAGGGGCCCAGATACGCAGTATTTT. It encodes CASSYNRGPDTQYF.

V usage is TRBV6-1 and J usage is TRBJ1-2; 7 bases align to TRBD1. The CDR3 covers 14 residues. V lost 5 bases and J lost 6; bases outside the gene matches: 9. CDR1 and CDR2 (germline): MNHNS, SASEGT. The CDR3 DNA follows: TGTGCCAGCAGTAGACAGGGAATTAAAAATGGCTACACCTTC. As protein: CASSRQGIKNGYTF.

The genes are TRBV7-9 and TRBJ2-1; 7 positions match TRBD2. The germline CDR1 and CDR2 sequences are SEHNR and FQNEAQ (reference sequence). The CDR3 contains 15 residues. V lost 6 bases, J lost 1 base, and 6 bases stayed unmatched. CDR3 residues: CASSYSGLSYNEQFF. CDR3 nucleotides: TGTGCCAGCAGTTATAGCGGGCTTTCCTACAATGAGCAGTTCTTC.

This clonotype was counted only a few times. The V and J genes are TRBV20-1 and TRBJ1-5; D call uncertain. The CDR3 contains 15 residues. The germline gives CDR1 DFQATT, CDR2 SNEGSKA (reference sequence). V was trimmed by 1 base and J by 4 bases, leaving 14 bases between them. This CDR3 reads CSARVDRRMNQPQHF. As DNA, the CDR3 is TGCAGTGCTAGAGTAGATAGGCGGATGAATCAGCCCCAGCATTTT.

This clonotype was counted many times. V usage is TRBV7-6 and J usage is TRBJ2-7; D may be TRBD2 (5 bases). The CDR3 extends over 17 amino acids. CDR1 and CDR2 (germline): SGHVS, FNYEAQ. V gave up 2 bases and J gave up 7 bases, with 24 bases separating them. The DNA of the CDR3 is TGTGCCAGCAGCTTAATGGCTACCAAATGGCCTACGGGGGAGCAGTACTTC. Its translation is CASSLMATKWPTGEQYF.

This clonotype was picked up many times. The J gene is TRBJ2-1, the V gene TRBV20-1, with TRBD1 identical over 7 bases. CDR1 and CDR2 (germline): DFQATT, SNEGSKA (reference sequence). The CDR3 has 16 amino acids. Trimming removed 5 bases from V and 5 bases from J; junction bases left unmatched: 15. The CDR3 region has the DNA TGCAGTGCTCGGACACCCGGGACAGCAATCGACAATGAGCAGTTCTTC. As protein: CSARTPGTAIDNEQFF.

This rearrangement joins TRBV4-1 to TRBJ1-5; D uncertain. The CDR3 runs to 14 residues. Germline loops: CDR1 MGHRA, CDR2 YSYEKL. V shed 0 bases and J shed 4 bases, with 7 bases lying between them. The CDR3 spells CASSQETRNQPQHF. As DNA, the CDR3 is TGCGCCAGCAGCCAAGAAACTAGGAATCAGCCCCAGCATTTT.

The chain has TRBV7-3 and TRBJ2-5, with TRBD2 identical over 7 bases. Germline V gives CDR1 SGHTA, CDR2 FQGTGA. J gave up 0 bases and V 1 base, and 5 bases lay outside the gene matches. This CDR3 has 16 residues. The CDR3 DNA follows: TGTGCCAGCAGCTTAAGGGCTAGCGGAAACCAAGAGACCCAGTACTTC. Translated, it gives CASSLRASGNQETQYF.

The CDR3 loop is CASSYPGSLREQFF. In DNA, the CDR3 is TGTGCCAGCAGCTACCCAGGGTCTCTTCGTGAGCAGTTCTTC. The chain has TRBV6-5 and TRBJ2-1, with D possibly TRBD1 on 5 matching bases. The length of the CDR3 is 14 residues. Germline lookup yields CDR1 MNHEY and CDR2 SVGAGI. The V end was cut by 6 bases, the J end by 9 bases, with 18 bases between.

This clonotype showed up just once. V is TRBV7-9 and J is TRBJ1-3, with a possible D match to TRBD1 (5 bases). Germline values: CDR1 SEHNR, CDR2 FQNEAQ (reference sequence). This CDR3 has 16 amino acids. V was shortened by 2 bases and J by 0 bases, with 11 bases between the two germline ends. The CDR3 nucleotides read TGTGCCAGCAGCTTACGGGGGGAAGTCTCTGGAAACACCATATATTTT. Its translation is CASSLRGEVSGNTIYF.

The chain employs TRBV6-1 and TRBJ2-7; maybe TRBD1 (6 bases). V lost 6 bases and J 4 bases, leaving 13 bases between the germline ends. This CDR3 region has 13 residues. Germline CDR1 and CDR2: MNHNS and SASEGT. CDR3 amino acids: CASSFQGFYEQYF. The CDR3 DNA follows: TGTGCCAGCAGCTTCCAGGGGTTTTACGAGCAGTACTTC.

V usage is TRBV7-8 and J usage is TRBJ1-1; no reliable D call. The CDR3 consists of 14 residues. From germline, CDR1 is SGHVS and CDR2 FQNEAQ. V was shortened by 1 base and J by 5 bases, with 11 bases between the two germline ends. CDR3 coding DNA: TGTGCCAGCAGCTTAGTAGACGGAGATACTGAAGCTTTCTTT. Amino acids: CASSLVDGDTEAFF.

This clonotype was picked up a small number of times. V and J are TRBV20-1 and TRBJ2-1; D not resolved. This CDR3 contains 17 residues. Germline CDR1 reads DFQATT; CDR2 reads SNEGSKA (reference sequence). The ends were cut back, 0 bases at V and 0 bases at J, with 15 bases in the middle. The CDR3 bases are TGCAGTGCTAGAGACCACCCCCGGCGGCTCTCCTACAATGAGCAGTTCTTC. This translates into CSARDHPRRLSYNEQFF.

The chain links TRBV10-3 to TRBJ2-1; 14 nucleotides align to TRBD2. Germline V gene sequence: CDR1 ENHRY, CDR2 SYGVKD. CDR3 length: 17 amino acids. Unmatched junction bases numbered 5, after V lost 7 bases and J lost 0 bases. Here the CDR3 reads CAITDGTSGSSYNEQFF. Written as DNA, the CDR3 is TGTGCCATCACTGACGGGACTAGCGGGAGCTCCTACAATGAGCAGTTCTTC.

The J gene is TRBJ2-5, the V gene TRBV6-1, with 7 bases matching TRBD2. CDR3 length: 16 residues. Trimming cost V 6 bases and J 1 base; bases outside gene matches: 11. Germline CDR1 reads MNHNS; CDR2 reads SASEGT. DNA for the CDR3: TGTGCCAGCAGCCCTTGGGGAGCGGGAATCCAAGAGACCCAGTACTTC. Protein product: CASSPWGAGIQETQYF.